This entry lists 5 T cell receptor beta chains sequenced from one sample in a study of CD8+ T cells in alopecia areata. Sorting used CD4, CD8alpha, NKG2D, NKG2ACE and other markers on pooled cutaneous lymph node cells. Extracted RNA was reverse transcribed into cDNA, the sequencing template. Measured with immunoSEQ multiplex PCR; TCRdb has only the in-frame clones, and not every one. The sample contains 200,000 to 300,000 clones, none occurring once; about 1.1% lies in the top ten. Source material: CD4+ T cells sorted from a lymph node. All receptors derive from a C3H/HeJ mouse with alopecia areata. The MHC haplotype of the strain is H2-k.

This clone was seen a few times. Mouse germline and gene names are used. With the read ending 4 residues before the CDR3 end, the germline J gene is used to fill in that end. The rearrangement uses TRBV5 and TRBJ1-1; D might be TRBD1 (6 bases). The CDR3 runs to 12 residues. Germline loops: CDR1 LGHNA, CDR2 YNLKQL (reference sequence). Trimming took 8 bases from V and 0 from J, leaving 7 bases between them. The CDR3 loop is CASGTTNTEVFF. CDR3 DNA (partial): TGTGCCAGCGGGACAACAAACACA.

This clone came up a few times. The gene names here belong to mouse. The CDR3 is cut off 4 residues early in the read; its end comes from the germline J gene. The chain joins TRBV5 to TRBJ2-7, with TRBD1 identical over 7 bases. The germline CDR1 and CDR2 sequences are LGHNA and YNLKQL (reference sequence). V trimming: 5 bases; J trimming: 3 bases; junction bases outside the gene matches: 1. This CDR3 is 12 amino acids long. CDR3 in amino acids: CASSWDSYEQYF. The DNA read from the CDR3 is TGTGCCAGCAGCTGGGACAGCTAT.

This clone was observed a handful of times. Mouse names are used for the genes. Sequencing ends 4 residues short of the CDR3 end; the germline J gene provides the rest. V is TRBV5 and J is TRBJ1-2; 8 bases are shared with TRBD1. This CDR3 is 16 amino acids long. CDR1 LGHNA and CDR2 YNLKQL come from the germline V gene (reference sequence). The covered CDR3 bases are TGTGCCAGCAGCCAAGATGAGGGCAGGGGGCCTTCC. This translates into CASSQDEGRGPS. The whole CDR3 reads CASSQDEGRGPSDYTF.

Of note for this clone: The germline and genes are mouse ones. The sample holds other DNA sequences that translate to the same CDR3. The CDR3 protein is CASSDATGQDTQYF. The DNA read from the CDR3 is TGTGCCAGCAGTGATGCGACTGGCCAAGAC. This sequence joins TRBV13-1 and TRBJ2-5; a possible D gene is TRBD2 (6 bases). The CDR3 end is not reached by the read, which stops 4 residues before it; the germline J gene fills it in. V was trimmed by 0 bases and J by 2 bases, leaving 7 bases between them. Looked up from germline, CDR1 is NSHNY and CDR2 is SYGAGN. The CDR3 sequence is 14 residues long.

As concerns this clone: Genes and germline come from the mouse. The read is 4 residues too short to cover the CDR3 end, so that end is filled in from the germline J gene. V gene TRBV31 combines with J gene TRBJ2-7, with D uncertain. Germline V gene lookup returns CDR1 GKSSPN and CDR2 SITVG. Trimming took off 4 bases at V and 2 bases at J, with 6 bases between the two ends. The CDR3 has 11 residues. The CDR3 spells CAWTYPYEQYF. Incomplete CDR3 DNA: TGTGCCTGGACTTATCCCTAT.